This TCR beta chain came from a study of T cells after yellow fever vaccination. In the study overall: Each low-cell-number fraction was prepared by means of SMART-Seq v4 Ultra Low Input.

As TCR cDNA was made by 5'RACE template switching, a universal primer site and UMIs were added. TCRdb ran MiXCR on the 5' RACE reads and lists one entry per CDR3 protein. The sample includes some 340,000 distinct CDR3 sequences, approximately 4% seen only once; the top ten take about 26%. Study outcomes and limitations: The study noted that FACS-sorted repertoires could contain abundant clonotypes contaminating from the bulk population. Most clones from primary vaccination resurfaced after the booster (approximately 96% CD4, 70% to 90% CD8).

In germline, CDR1 is SGHTA, CDR2 FQGTGA. Unmatched junction bases numbered 5, after V lost 5 bases and J lost 4 bases. The CDR3 is 15 amino acids. This clonotype was picked up many times. Its antigen is as yet unknown. The source material was PBMCs, sampled 5 days after the yellow fever booster vaccination. The sequence came from a young man who received the YFV17D yellow fever vaccine. The chain carries TRBV7-3 and TRBJ2-1; 10 positions match TRBD2. The CDR3 is CASSVERGGYNEQFF. The CDR3 DNA sequence: TGTGCCAGCAGCGTAGAGCGGGGGGGGTACAATGAGCAGTTCTTC.